This entry features one T cell receptor beta chain sequence. The CDR3 has 15 residues. Trimming left V 2 bases short and J 3 bases short, with 15 bases between. CDR1 and CDR2 from the germline V gene are SGHRS and YFSETQ. This specimen comes from a study of CD8+CD57+ T cells in acquired aplastic anemia. For CDR3 and TCR beta VDJ profiling, genomic DNA was the template used. TCRdb processed the reads anew with MiXCR; each CDR3 protein has one entry. The table has approximately 200,000 distinct CDR3 sequences, around 65% seen once. Material: sorted CD4+, CD8+, or CD8+CD57+ T cells (not recorded which) from PBMCs. The clonotype comes from a human donor with severe aplastic anemia or a healthy control (not recorded which). This chain connects TRBV5-1 to TRBJ2-7; D might be TRBD2 (7 bases). This CDR3 reads CASSFGGAEDYEQYF. CDR3 nucleotide sequence: TGCGCCAGCAGCTTTGGGGGGGCCGAGGACTACGAGCAGTACTTC.